The 22 T cell receptor beta chains listed next were all sequenced from one sample in a study of blood T cell repertoires in COVID-19. Profiled with immunoSEQ multiplex PCR; TCRdb holds only in-frame clones, not every one. Of about 440,000 clones listed, 87% were seen once; the top ten hold roughly 1.8%. Sequenced: PBMCs or T cells enriched from blood (not recorded which). The origin of the receptors is a woman younger than 30 with acute COVID-19.

The chain has TRBV29-1 and TRBJ2-3; 11 bases are a match to TRBD2. The CDR3 has 14 amino acids. Trimming removed 7 bases from V and 4 bases from J; junction bases left unmatched: 7. CDR1 is SQVTM and CDR2 is ANQGSEA in the germline V gene. The DNA for the CDR3 is TGCAGCGCATATAGCGGGGGGGCCTCAGATACGCAGTATTTT. Residues: CSAYSGGASDTQYF.

The J gene is TRBJ1-5, the V gene TRBV18; TRBD1 agrees at 7 bases. Looked up from germline, CDR1 is KGHSH and CDR2 is LQKENI. V was pared by 3 bases and J by 6 bases, with 2 bases of the junction left unmatched. The CDR3 totals 13 residues. The CDR3 loop reads CASSPGTAQPQHF. The CDR3 DNA reads TGTGCCAGCTCACCCGGGACAGCTCAGCCCCAGCATTTT.

This clone was observed a single time. The germline gene is not matched at one end of the junction; a read error may be the cause. J is TRBJ1-5 and V is TRBV27; D is undetermined. The germline gives CDR1 MNHEY, CDR2 SMNVEV (reference sequence). This CDR3 is 13 amino acids long. This chain's CDR3 is CASSISLNQPQHF. The CDR3 DNA follows: TGTGCCAGCAGTATATCCCTGAATCAGCCCCAGCATTTT.

The rearrangement links TRBV6-5 to TRBJ1-5, with 10 bases that match TRBD1. This CDR3 has 15 residues. Germline loops: CDR1 MNHEY, CDR2 SVGAGI. Trimming took 6 bases from V and 7 from J; bases not matched to a gene: 9. This CDR3 reads CASRPGTGAIQPQHF. In DNA form, the CDR3 reads TGTGCCAGCAGGCCCGGGACAGGGGCCATCCAGCCCCAGCATTTT.

The rearrangement joins TRBV7-2 to TRBJ1-4, with a tentative D call TRBD1 (5 bases). This CDR3 has 14 amino acids. Per germline, CDR1 SGHTA and CDR2 FQGNSA. The V and J ends lost 3 bases and 7 bases respectively, with 12 bases between them. CDR3 in amino acids: CASSLGQGGEKLFF. The CDR3 region has the DNA TGTGCCAGCAGCTTGGGGCAGGGCGGTGAAAAACTGTTTTTT.

V usage is TRBV11-3 and J usage is TRBJ2-1; D call uncertain. This CDR3 comprises 14 residues. V was cut by 5 bases and J by 2 bases, with 10 bases left in between. Germline V gives CDR1 SGHNT, CDR2 YENEEA. CDR3 nucleotide sequence: TGTGCCAGCAGCGCGACAAGAACCTACAATGAGCAGTTCTTC. This sequence encodes CASSATRTYNEQFF.

In nucleotides, the CDR3 is TGTGCCAGCAGTTACGGGACAATCGAAGAGACCCAGTACTTC. Amino acid sequence: CASSYGTIEETQYF. The rearrangement links TRBV6-5 to TRBJ2-5, with TRBD1 as a possible D gene (6 bases). The CDR3 sequence is 14 residues long. The V gene lost 2 bases and the J gene lost 3 bases, with 10 bases spanning the gap. CDR1 is MNHEY and CDR2 is SVGAGI in the germline V gene.

This clone came up a few times. This chain links TRBV5-1 with TRBJ2-7, with 7 bases identical to TRBD1. V lost 3 bases, J lost 3 bases, and 9 bases stayed unmatched. This CDR3 region has 15 residues. Germline assignment: CDR1 SGHRS and CDR2 YFSETQ. CDR3 sequence reads: CASSSARGSLYEQYF. The DNA of the CDR3 is TGCGCCAGCAGCTCTGCCAGGGGGAGCCTCTACGAGCAGTACTTC.

This chain joins TRBV28 and TRBJ1-4; D not resolved. V lost 2 bases and J lost 2, with 12 bases in between. This CDR3 has 16 amino acids. CDR1 and CDR2 (germline): MDHEN, SYDVKM. The CDR3 DNA sequence: TGTGCCAGCAGTTTAGGCCAGTTTGGCACTAATGAAAAACTGTTTTTT. It is translated as CASSLGQFGTNEKLFF.

V and J are TRBV10-1 and TRBJ2-3; D remains unclear. CDR3 size: 14 residues. The V end lost 4 bases, the J end lost 2 bases, and 10 bases lay between the germline ends. Germline V gene sequence: CDR1 WNHNN, CDR2 SYGVQD (reference sequence). Here the CDR3 reads CASSALSPTDTQYF. The CDR3 coding sequence is TGCGCCAGCAGTGCTCTTTCCCCCACAGATACGCAGTATTTT.

The rearrangement links TRBV6-2 or TRBV6-3 to TRBJ2-3; 8 bases line up with TRBD1. Germline V gene data show CDR1 as MNHEY and CDR2 as SVGEGT. V lost 5 bases to trimming and J lost 1 base; unmatched junction nucleotides: 8. This CDR3 comprises 16 residues. CDR3 region: CASSQDRVARTDTQYF. As DNA, the CDR3 is TGTGCCAGCAGTCAGGACAGGGTGGCGCGCACAGATACGCAGTATTTT.

V and J are TRBV19 and TRBJ2-1; a possible D gene is TRBD2 (6 bases). Trimming removed 7 bases from V and 8 bases from J, with 21 bases in between. CDR1 LNHDA and CDR2 SQIVND come from the germline V gene (reference sequence). The CDR3 is made up of 15 amino acids. The CDR3 DNA is TGTGCCAGTACCGACAGCGGGCATATTAATGATGAGCAGTTCTTC. Its translation: CASTDSGHINDEQFF.

CDR3 sequence: CASRGDRVSSPLHF. DNA for the CDR3: TGTGCCAGCAGGGGTGACAGGGTAAGTTCACCCCTCCACTTT. V is TRBV27 and J is TRBJ1-6, with 7 positions matching TRBD1. CDR1 is MNHEY, CDR2 SMNVEV, per germline (reference sequence). This CDR3 is built from 14 residues. The ends lost 6 bases at V and 9 bases at J; junction bases unmatched: 8.

This rearrangement joins TRBV19 to TRBJ1-2; D is perhaps TRBD1 (6 bases). The length of the CDR3 is 13 residues. V shed 10 bases and J shed 6 bases, with 18 bases lying between them. Per the germline V gene, CDR1 is LNHDA and CDR2 is SQIVND (reference sequence). The DNA for the CDR3 is TGTGCCATTAGCAGAGGGGGGGGCGATGGCTACACCTTC. Its protein is CAISRGGGDGYTF. The full variable domain, in which reference TRBV19 and TRBJ1-2 provide the parts outside the CDR3, is DGGITQSPKYLFRKEGQNVTLSCEQNLNHDAMYWYRQDPGQGLRLIYYSQIVNDFQKGDIAEGYSVSREKKESFPLTVTSAQKNPTAFYLCAISRGGGDGYTFGSGTRLTVV.

The chain links TRBV14 to TRBJ2-5; D gene uncertain. Deletions cut 0 bases from V and 9 bases from J, with 11 bases between. The CDR3 spans 13 residues. Germline V gene sequence: CDR1 SGHDN, CDR2 FVKESK. The DNA of the CDR3 is TGTGCCAGCAGCCAAGATAGTCTAGTTTCCCAGTACTTC. Translated: CASSQDSLVSQYF.

Concerning this clone itself: The sample has other DNA sequences that encode this CDR3 too. V usage is TRBV25-1 and J usage is TRBJ1-6; a possible D gene is TRBD1 (6 bases). CDR3 length equals 11 residues. The germline V gene has CDR1 MGHDK and CDR2 SYGVNS. V was cut by 6 bases and J by 9 bases, with 6 bases left in between. CDR3 in DNA: TGTGCCAGCAGCAGGGGTTCACCCCTCCACTTT. Translation: CASSRGSPLHF.

The V and J genes are TRBV4-1 and TRBJ2-3, with D perhaps matching TRBD2 (7 bases). The germline CDR1 and CDR2 sequences are MGHRA and YSYEKL. The CDR3 is 17 residues long. Trimming took off 1 base at V and 2 bases at J, with 16 bases between the two ends. The CDR3 protein is CASSQVRGGLNTDTQYF. The CDR3 nucleotides are TGCGCCAGCAGCCAAGTACGCGGGGGCCTTAACACAGATACGCAGTATTTT.

This chain uses TRBV4-3 with TRBJ1-1, with 11 bases that match TRBD1. With V trimmed by 4 bases and J by 11 bases, 6 bases remained unmatched. The length of the CDR3 is 13 residues. Germline V CDR1 and CDR2: LGHNA, YSLEER. The CDR3 sequence: CASSPGTGGLAFF. The DNA of the CDR3 is TGCGCCAGCAGCCCCGGGACAGGGGGTTTGGCTTTCTTT.

This chain uses TRBV7-9 with TRBJ1-5, with 11 bases aligning to TRBD1. CDR3 size: 16 residues. V lost 5 bases to trimming and J lost 6 bases; unmatched junction nucleotides: 9. Per the germline V gene, CDR1 is SEHNR and CDR2 is FQNEAQ (reference sequence). The CDR3 protein is CASSPHRDRGIQPQHF. The CDR3 DNA reads as TGTGCCAGCAGCCCTCATCGGGACAGGGGGATTCAGCCCCAGCATTTT.

This sequence joins TRBV7-2 and TRBJ2-5; tentatively, D is TRBD2 (7 bases). Germline assignment: CDR1 SGHTA and CDR2 FQGNSA. The CDR3 loop spans 15 amino acids. V lost 7 bases and J 2 bases, leaving 17 bases between the germline ends. CDR3 nucleotides: TGTGCCAGCACCCTAGTGGGGGGGGCGCAAGAGACCCAGTACTTC. Protein: CASTLVGGAQETQYF. Variable domain in full (rest from reference TRBV7-2 and TRBJ2-5): GAGVSQSPSNKVTEKGKDVELRCDPISGHTALYWYRQSLGQGLEFLIYFQGNSAPDKSGLPSDRFSAERTGGSVSTLTIQRTQQEDSAVYLCASTLVGGAQETQYFGPGTRLLVL.

The chain joins TRBV9 to TRBJ1-2; possibly TRBD1 for D (6 bases). Germline CDR1 reads SGDLS; CDR2 reads YYNGEE. The length of the CDR3 is 15 residues. Between the trimmed V and J ends, which lost 0 bases and 7 bases, there was a span of 16 bases. The CDR3 is CASSVVGNRAGGYTF. CDR3 DNA sequence: TGTGCCAGCAGCGTAGTAGGGAACAGGGCAGGTGGCTACACCTTC. Complete variable domain (other parts from reference TRBV9 and TRBJ1-2): DSGVTQTPKHLITATGQRVTLRCSPRSGDLSVYWYQQSLDQGLQFLIQYYNGEERAKGNILERFSAQQFPDLHSELNLSSLELGDSALYFCASSVVGNRAGGYTFGSGTRLTVV.

This chain uses TRBV3-1 (or the pseudogene TRBV3-2) with TRBJ1-2, with D unclear. V lost 0 bases to trimming and J lost 4 bases, with 6 bases between them. The CDR3 sequence is 13 residues long. Germline-derived CDR1 and CDR2 are LGHDT and YNNKEL (reference sequence). CDR3 sequence (DNA): TGTGCCAGCAGCCAAGAAAGGAGCTATGGCTACACCTTC. This translates into CASSQERSYGYTF.